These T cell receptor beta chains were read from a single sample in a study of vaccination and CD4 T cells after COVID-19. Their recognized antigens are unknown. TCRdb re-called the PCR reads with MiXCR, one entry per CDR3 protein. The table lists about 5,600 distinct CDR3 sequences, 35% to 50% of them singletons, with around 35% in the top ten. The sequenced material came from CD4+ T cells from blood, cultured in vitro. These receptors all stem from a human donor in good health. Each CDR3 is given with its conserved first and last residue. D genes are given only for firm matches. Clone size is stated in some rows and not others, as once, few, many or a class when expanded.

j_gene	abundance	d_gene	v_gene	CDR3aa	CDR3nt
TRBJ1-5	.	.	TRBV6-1	CASSPSQGYSNQPQHF	TGTGCCAGCAGTCCTTCGCAGGGGTATAGCAATCAGCCCCAGCATTTT
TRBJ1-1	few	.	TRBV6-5	CASSYRGPGEAFF	TGTGCCAGCAGTTATCGGGGCCCGGGGGAAGCTTTCTTT
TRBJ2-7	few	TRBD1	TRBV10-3	CAIRRQGAFHSYEQYF	TGTGCCATCAGGCGACAGGGGGCCTTTCACTCCTACGAGCAGTACTTC
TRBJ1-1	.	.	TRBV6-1	CASIGQKPEAFF	TGTGCCAGCATCGGACAGAAGCCCGAAGCTTTCTTT
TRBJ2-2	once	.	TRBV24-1	CATSDYPSGNTGELFF	TGTGCCACCAGTGACTATCCCTCAGGAAACACCGGGGAGCTGTTTTTT
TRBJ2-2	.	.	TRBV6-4	CASSDGQTGELFF	TGTGCCAGCAGTGACGGACAAACCGGGGAGCTGTTTTTT
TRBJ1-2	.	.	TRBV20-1	CSVKLTDYGYTF	TGCAGTGTTAAGCTGACAGACTATGGCTACACCTTC
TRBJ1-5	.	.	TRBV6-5	CASSLRTADGQPQHF	TGTGCCAGCAGTTTACGGACGGCTGATGGTCAGCCCCAGCATTTT
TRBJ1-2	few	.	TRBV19	CASSIAPGIASQGYTF	TGTGCCAGTAGTATTGCTCCCGGGATTGCAAGTCAGGGCTACACCTTC
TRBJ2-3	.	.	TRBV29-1	CSVEQVGQNTDTQYF	TGCAGCGTTGAACAGGTGGGGCAGAACACAGATACGCAGTATTTT
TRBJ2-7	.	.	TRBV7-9	CASSLGGSQYF	TGTGCCAGCAGCTTAGGAGGGAGTCAGTACTTC
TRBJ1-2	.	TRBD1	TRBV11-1	CASSPGTALGYTF	TGTGCCAGCAGCCCCGGGACAGCCTTGGGCTACACCTTC
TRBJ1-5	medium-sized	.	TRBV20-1	CSASTTGQPQHF	TGCAGTGCTAGTACAACGGGACAGCCCCAGCATTTT
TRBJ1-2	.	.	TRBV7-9	CASNQENYGYTF	TGTGCCAGCAATCAGGAAAACTATGGCTACACCTTC
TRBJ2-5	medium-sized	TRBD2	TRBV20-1	CSASGGAVETQYF	TGCAGTGCTAGCGGGGGGGCGGTGGAGACCCAGTACTTC
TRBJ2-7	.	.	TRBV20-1	CSASRARNEPYF	TGCAGTGCTTCTCGGGCCCGCAACGAGCCGTACTTC
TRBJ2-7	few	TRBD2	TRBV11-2	CASTPTSGIKSYEQYF	TGTGCCAGCACCCCTACTAGCGGGATTAAGTCCTACGAGCAGTACTTC
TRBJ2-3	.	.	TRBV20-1	CSAVKRTEYTDTQYF	TGCAGTGCTGTCAAGAGGACAGAATACACAGATACGCAGTATTTT
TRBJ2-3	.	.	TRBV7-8	CASSLLRGPTDTQYF	TGTGCCAGCAGCTTACTTAGGGGCCCCACAGATACGCAGTATTTT
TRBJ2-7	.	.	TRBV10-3	CAISESVGSFYEQYF	TGTGCCATCAGTGAGTCCGTTGGCAGCTTCTACGAGCAGTACTTC
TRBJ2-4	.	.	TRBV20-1	CSARDYLREVAKNIQYF	TGCAGTGCTAGGGATTACCTGAGGGAGGTAGCCAAAAACATTCAGTACTTC
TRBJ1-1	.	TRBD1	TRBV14	CASSRLTGGAKWVF	TGTGCCAGCAGCCGACTTACAGGGGGCGCGAAGTGGGTCTTT
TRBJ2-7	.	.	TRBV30	CASKLDTSSYEQYF	TGTGCCTCCAAATTGGACACCAGCTCCTACGAGCAGTACTTC
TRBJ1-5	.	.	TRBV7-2	CASSLSGTSGQPQHF	TGTGCCAGCAGCCTTTCTGGGACATCTGGACAGCCCCAGCATTTT
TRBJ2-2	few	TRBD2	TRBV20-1	CSALGLAGGNTGELFF	TGCAGTGCTCTAGGACTAGCGGGAGGGAACACCGGGGAGCTGTTTTTT
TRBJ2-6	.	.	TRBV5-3	CASSLKGGGANVLTF	TGTGCCAGCAGCCTGAAGGGCGGTGGGGCCAACGTCCTGACTTTC